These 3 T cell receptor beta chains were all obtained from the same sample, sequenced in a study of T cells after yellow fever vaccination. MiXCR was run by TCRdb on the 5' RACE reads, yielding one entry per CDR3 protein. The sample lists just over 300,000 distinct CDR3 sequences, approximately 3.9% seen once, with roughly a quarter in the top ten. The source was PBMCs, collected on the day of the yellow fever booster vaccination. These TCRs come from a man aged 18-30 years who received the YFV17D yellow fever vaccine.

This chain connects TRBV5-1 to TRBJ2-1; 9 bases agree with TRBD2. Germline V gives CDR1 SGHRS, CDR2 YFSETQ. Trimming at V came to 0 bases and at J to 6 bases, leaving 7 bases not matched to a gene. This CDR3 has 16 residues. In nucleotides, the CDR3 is TGCGCCAGCAGCTTGGTGTTGCGGGGGGGCGCCAATGAGCAGTTCTTC. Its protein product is CASSLVLRGGANEQFF.

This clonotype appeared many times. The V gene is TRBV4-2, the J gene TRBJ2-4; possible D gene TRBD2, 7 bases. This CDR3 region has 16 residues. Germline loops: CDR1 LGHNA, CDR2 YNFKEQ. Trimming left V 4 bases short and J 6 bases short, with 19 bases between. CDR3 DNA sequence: TGTGCCAGCAGCCCCAATGCGGGGGCACAGGGAAACATTCAGTACTTC. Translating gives CASSPNAGAQGNIQYF.

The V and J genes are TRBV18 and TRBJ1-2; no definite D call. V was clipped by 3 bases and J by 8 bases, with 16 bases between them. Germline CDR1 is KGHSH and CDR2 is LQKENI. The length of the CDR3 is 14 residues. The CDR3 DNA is TGTGCCAGCTCACCTTTGACGGGTCAGGACGGCTACACCTTC. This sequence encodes CASSPLTGQDGYTF. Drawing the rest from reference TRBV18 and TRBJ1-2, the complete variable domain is NAGVMQNPRHLVRRRGQEARLRCSPMKGHSHVYWYRQLPEEGLKFMVYLQKENIIDESGMPKERFSAEFPKEGPSILRIQQVVRGDSAAYFCASSPLTGQDGYTFGSGTRLTVV.